This TCR beta chain appears in the sequencing data of a study of T cell responses to AZD1222 COVID-19 vaccine. Study-level results: Repertoire sampling happened only post peak T cell response.

Libraries were prepared by immunoSEQ multiplex PCR; TCRdb keeps only in-frame clonotypes and omits some of them. The sample includes about 180,000 clones, approximately 90% of them seen just once. CDR1 is LNHDA and CDR2 is SQIVND in the germline V gene (reference sequence). V lost 5 bases and J lost 2, with 13 bases in between. The CDR3 loop spans 16 amino acids. In regard to this clone: The target antigen is unknown.

The material sequenced was peripheral blood, taken on day 0 of AZD1222 vaccination. The clonotype originates from an adult in good health. The chain has TRBV19 and TRBJ1-6, with D hard to call. CDR3 coding DNA: TGTGCCAGTAGTCCCCCTTGGGCGGCCTATAATTCACCCCTCCACTTT. It is translated as CASSPPWAAYNSPLHF.